Shown below are 9 T cell receptor beta chains from a single sample sequenced in a study of human thymus T cells. The method was immunoSEQ multiplex PCR; TCRdb's version includes in-frame clones alone and lacks a portion of them. Here the sample spans 75,000 to 90,000 clones, approximately 96% being singletons. Resections removed during corrective heart surgery provided the thymus tissue used. The source material was thymus tissue. The receptor set was obtained from a boy under three years old with a congenital heart defect but otherwise immunologically healthy.

The chain recombines TRBV12-5 with TRBJ1-2; D perhaps matches TRBD1 (5 bases). Germline CDR1 is LGHNT and CDR2 is FRNRAP. CDR3 length: 12 residues. V was shortened by 7 bases and J by 5 bases, with 11 bases between the two germline ends. Written as DNA, the CDR3 is TGTGCTAGTGCCATCGGGGGGTATGGCTACACCTTC. Protein sequence: CASAIGGYGYTF.

The chain is built from TRBV4-2 and TRBJ2-5, with 10 bases that match TRBD2. The junction had 2 bases not matched to a gene; V was cut back by 3 bases and J by 1 base. Per the germline V gene, CDR1 is LGHNA and CDR2 is YNFKEQ. CDR3 size: 15 residues. Written as DNA, the CDR3 is TGTGCCAGCAGCCACTTAGCGGGGGGCCAAGAGACCCAGTACTTC. Translated: CASSHLAGGQETQYF.

V usage is TRBV4-3 and J usage is TRBJ2-5; 7 bases agree with TRBD1. This CDR3 has 16 residues. Trimming removed 4 bases from V and 5 bases from J; junction bases left unmatched: 13. Germline CDR1 reads LGHNA; CDR2 reads YSLEER. The DNA for the CDR3 is TGCGCCAGCAGCCCATCCCGCAGGACAGGCGGGGAGACCCAGTACTTC. Translated: CASSPSRRTGGETQYF.

The DNA of the CDR3 is TGTGCCAGTAGTATAGGAATTCCCGGGCAGGGAAAGGGGAGGTTCGATGGCTACACCTTC. Amino acid sequence: CASSIGIPGQGKGRFDGYTF. The chain has TRBV19 and TRBJ1-2; tentative D call: TRBD1 (5 bases). The CDR3 covers 20 residues. Trimming stripped 1 base from V and 6 bases from J, with 30 bases between. Per the germline V gene, CDR1 is LNHDA and CDR2 is SQIVND (reference sequence).

V and J are TRBV5-1 and TRBJ2-1; 12 nucleotides align to TRBD2. V dropped 4 bases and J dropped 3; count of bases not matched to a gene: 2. Germline V gene lookup returns CDR1 SGHRS and CDR2 YFSETQ. This CDR3 contains 15 residues. CDR3: CASSMTSGGYNEQFF. The DNA for the CDR3 is TGCGCCAGCAGCATGACTAGCGGGGGCTACAATGAGCAGTTCTTC.

The V and J genes are TRBV6-5 and TRBJ1-2; D is undetermined. Germline V lookup: CDR1 MNHEY, CDR2 SVGAGI. V was pared by 0 bases and J by 0 bases, with 11 bases between. The CDR3 extends over 16 amino acids. For the CDR3, the DNA is TGTGCCAGCAGTTACTCGATCCAGGCAGCTAACTATGGCTACACCTTC. The encoded protein is CASSYSIQAANYGYTF.

The sample holds one count of this clone. V usage is TRBV6-6 and J usage is TRBJ1-2; no clear D. Looked up from germline, CDR1 is MNHNY and CDR2 is SVGAGI (reference sequence). The CDR3 spans 14 residues. Trimming took off 0 bases at V and 1 base at J, with 6 bases between the two ends. CDR3 bases: TGTGCCAGCAGTTACTCGAGCGGTAACTATGGCTACACCTTC. Translated, it gives CASSYSSGNYGYTF.

This clone occurred a few times. This sequence joins TRBV29-1 and TRBJ2-7; 7 bases map to TRBD2. From germline, CDR1 is SQVTM and CDR2 ANQGSEA. After removal of 3 bases from V and 0 bases from J, the junction contained 5 bases not matched to a gene. The CDR3 has 14 amino acids. The CDR3 spells CSVDSGGSSYEQYF. CDR3 nucleotide sequence: TGCAGCGTTGATTCGGGCGGGAGCTCCTACGAGCAGTACTTC.

The genes are TRBV19 and TRBJ1-2, with 9 bases identical to TRBD1. The CDR3 spans 17 residues. Germline V gives CDR1 LNHDA, CDR2 SQIVND (reference sequence). The V and J ends lost 4 bases and 2 bases, in that order; junction bases with no gene match: 11. CDR3 in DNA: TGTGCCAGTAGTACTGGGACAGGGCCGAGGGGGAACTATGGCTACACCTTC. Translating gives CASSTGTGPRGNYGYTF.